One sample yielded the 28 T cell receptor beta chains listed below, sequenced in a study of regulatory T cells in long-lasting Graves disease. Time point here: newly diagnosed GD, antithyroid drugs for less than 3 months. From PBMCs, RNA was extracted and then used to make the TCR library. HTBI primers from iRepertoire and Arm-PCR of CDR3 regions yielded the TCR beta libraries. TCRdb fed the multiplex PCR reads into MiXCR, producing one record per CDR3 protein. The sample records approximately 360,000 distinct CDR3 sequences, about 11% being singletons. The sample was also reused in another study, on T cells in Graves' hyperthyroidism and ophthalmopathy.

The input for sequencing was peripheral blood mononuclear cells (PBMCs), taken at new diagnosis, from a patient treated with antithyroid drugs. All receptors derive from a woman aged 18-29 years with Graves disease.

Only a few counts were recorded for this clonotype. The V gene is TRBV27, the J gene TRBJ2-1; 11 nucleotides agree with TRBD2. The germline V gene encodes CDR1 MNHEY and CDR2 SMNVEV (reference sequence). This CDR3 spans 19 amino acids. V lost 6 bases, J lost 4 bases, and 17 bases stayed unmatched. DNA for the CDR3: TGTGCCAGCAGCACCTGGGTCGGTAGCGGGGGGGGGGGATACAATGAGCAGTTCTTC. This encodes CASSTWVGSGGGGYNEQFF.

This clonotype was observed a few times. The V call is TRBV4-3, the J call TRBJ1-4, with unresolved D. This CDR3 has 16 amino acids. Deletions cut 2 bases from V and 6 bases from J, with 16 bases between. The germline V gene encodes CDR1 LGHNA and CDR2 YSLEER. The CDR3 nucleotides read TGCGCCAGCAGCCAAACCCGGACCCAAACCGATGAAAAACTGTTTTTT. As protein: CASSQTRTQTDEKLFF.

There are many counts of this clonotype. This rearrangement joins TRBV27 to TRBJ2-3, with TRBD1 matching 9 bases. The CDR3 sequence is 16 residues long. CDR1 is MNHEY, CDR2 SMNVEV, per germline (reference sequence). Trimming at V came to 5 bases and at J to 2 bases, leaving 8 bases not matched to a gene. CDR3 in DNA: TGTGCCAGCAGTACATACAGGGGGCAGGCCACAGATACGCAGTATTTT. Its translation is CASSTYRGQATDTQYF.

V gene TRBV10-3 combines with J gene TRBJ1-2, with D hard to call. The CDR3 spans 14 residues. From germline, CDR1 is ENHRY and CDR2 SYGVKD. The V and J ends lost 2 bases and 4 bases respectively, with 11 bases between them. The CDR3 DNA reads TGTGCCATCAGTGAGATAAGGGCTTCCTATGGCTACACCTTC. It encodes CAISEIRASYGYTF.

This clonotype was seen at least ten times. The chain has TRBV30 and TRBJ1-1, with D possibly TRBD1 on 6 matching bases. The CDR3 covers 14 residues. Germline V gives CDR1 GTSNPN, CDR2 SVGIG (reference sequence). Between the trimmed V and J ends, which lost 5 bases and 4 bases, there was a span of 17 bases. The CDR3 is CAWRTGQWGTEAFF. The CDR3 DNA reads as TGTGCCTGGCGAACCGGACAGTGGGGCACTGAAGCTTTCTTT. Using reference TRBV30 and TRBJ1-1 for the parts outside the CDR3, the full variable domain is SQTIHQWPATLVQPVGSPLSLECTVEGTSNPNLYWYRQAAGRGLQLLFYSVGIGQISSEVPQNLSASRPQDRQFILSSKKLLLSDSGFYLCAWRTGQWGTEAFFGQGTRLTVV.

In this sample, this clonotype turned up many times. The chain links TRBV27 to TRBJ1-4; D unclear. The CDR3 length is 15 residues. Per the germline V gene, CDR1 is MNHEY and CDR2 is SMNVEV (reference sequence). V lost 6 bases and J 2 bases, leaving 13 bases between the germline ends. The CDR3 here is CASSLSPYTNEKLFF. The CDR3 nucleotides read TGTGCCAGCAGCCTATCCCCCTATACTAATGAAAAACTGTTTTTT.

The chain couples TRBV3-1 to TRBJ1-2; possibly TRBD1 for D (6 bases). Germline loops: CDR1 LGHDT, CDR2 YNNKEL (reference sequence). V was trimmed by 4 bases and J by 0 bases, leaving 21 bases between them. This CDR3 contains 18 residues. The CDR3 loop reads CASSLIGGGAPSNYGYTF. DNA for the CDR3: TGTGCCAGCAGCCTCATCGGCGGGGGCGCCCCCTCTAACTATGGCTACACCTTC.

At least ten counts were recorded for this clonotype. The chain couples TRBV6-2 or TRBV6-3 to TRBJ1-1; 7 positions agree with TRBD1. The CDR3 length is 17 residues. Germline V lookup: CDR1 MNHEY, CDR2 SVGEGT. The J segment lost 2 bases and the V segment lost 4 bases, leaving 13 bases of the junction unmatched. CDR3 region: CASSSYRGFRRNTEAFF. The CDR3 coding sequence is TGTGCCAGCAGTTCCTACAGGGGATTCCGGCGTAACACTGAAGCTTTCTTT.

At least ten counts were recorded for this clonotype. J is TRBJ2-2 and V is TRBV20-1, with 8 nucleotides matching TRBD1. From germline, CDR1 is DFQATT and CDR2 SNEGSKA (reference sequence). The CDR3 is made up of 16 amino acids. After removal of 0 bases from V and 1 base from J, the junction contained 4 bases not matched to a gene. The CDR3 DNA is TGCAGTGCTAGAGATGAGGGGACAGGGAACACCGGGGAGCTGTTTTTT. It specifies CSARDEGTGNTGELFF.

This clonotype came up a few times. The chain carries TRBV19 and TRBJ2-1; D might be TRBD1 (6 bases). This CDR3 spans 15 amino acids. Germline loops: CDR1 LNHDA, CDR2 SQIVND (reference sequence). Trimming stripped 5 bases from V and 7 bases from J, with 18 bases between. The CDR3 reads CASSQQGRRRNEQFF. The CDR3, as DNA: TGTGCCAGTAGTCAACAGGGCCGAAGACGGAATGAGCAGTTCTTC. Full variable domain (remainder filled in from reference TRBV19 and TRBJ2-1): DGGITQSPKYLFRKEGQNVTLSCEQNLNHDAMYWYRQDPGQGLRLIYYSQIVNDFQKGDIAEGYSVSREKKESFPLTVTSAQKNPTAFYLCASSQQGRRRNEQFFGPGTRLTVL.

This clonotype was detected many times. One end of the junction varies from germline; a read error may be responsible. V gene TRBV10-3 combines with J gene TRBJ2-5; D might be TRBD2 (7 bases). The CDR3 consists of 15 residues. CDR1 and CDR2 (germline): ENHRY, SYGVKD. The CDR3 DNA reads as TGTGCCACCGGGGGGCTTGGTACTATCCAAGGGACCCAGTACTTC. Its translation: CATGGLGTIQGTQYF.

This clonotype occurred many times. The chain employs TRBV9 and TRBJ1-1; D unresolved. V lost 0 bases and J lost 3, with 9 bases in between. Germline lookup yields CDR1 SGDLS and CDR2 YYNGEE. The CDR3 covers 14 residues. CDR3 sequence: CASSVASEYTEAFF. For the CDR3, the DNA is TGTGCCAGCAGCGTAGCTAGTGAGTACACTGAAGCTTTCTTT.

In its sample, this clonotype was seen many times. This rearrangement joins TRBV11-2 to TRBJ1-1; a possible D gene is TRBD1 (5 bases). Germline V gives CDR1 SGHAT, CDR2 FQNNGV. This CDR3 is built from 15 residues. V was clipped by 1 base and J by 0 bases, with 9 bases between them. The CDR3 DNA is TGTGCCAGCAGCTTAGGTGCAGGGATGAACACTGAAGCTTTCTTT. This codes for CASSLGAGMNTEAFF.

Turning to this clonotype: A clone one base away is much larger, so this may be a read error. The rearrangement joins TRBV12-3 or TRBV12-4 to TRBJ1-1; no firm D call. This CDR3 has 14 amino acids. Trimming cost V 7 bases and J 8 bases, with 20 bases left between them. The CDR3 coding sequence is TGTGCCAGCAATCCCCTCCACAGCTCCCAAGAAGCTTTCTTT. This codes for CASNPLHSSQEAFF.

This clonotype has a count of ten or more. This sequence joins TRBV6-1 and TRBJ1-5, with D uncertain. This CDR3 region has 16 residues. Trimming shortened V by 0 bases and J by 7 bases, and 16 bases separated the two germline ends. Germline CDR1 MNHNS, CDR2 SASEGT. The CDR3 bases are TGTGCCAGCAGTGAAGCGCTTCAATGGCAGCACCAGCCCCAGCATTTT. It specifies CASSEALQWQHQPQHF.

This clonotype has ten or more counts. The chain uses TRBV20-1 and TRBJ2-1; possible D gene TRBD2, 6 bases. Trimming removed 1 base from V and 2 bases from J, with 15 bases in between. From germline, CDR1 is DFQATT and CDR2 SNEGSKA (reference sequence). This CDR3 has 16 residues. CDR3 bases: TGCAGTGCTAGAGTCCGACCTAGCGCTCCCTACAATGAGCAGTTCTTC. Amino acid sequence: CSARVRPSAPYNEQFF.

The V and J genes are TRBV27 and TRBJ2-2; 8 bases match TRBD1. V shed 8 bases and J 3 bases; nucleotides not matched to a gene: 2. This CDR3 spans 13 amino acids. Germline CDR1 MNHEY, CDR2 SMNVEV (reference sequence). In DNA form, the CDR3 reads TGTGCCAGCCTGACAGGGGACACCGGGGAGCTGTTTTTT. Translated: CASLTGDTGELFF.

This clonotype has at least ten counts. CDR3 amino acids: CASSRSSYNSPLHF. CDR3 bases: TGTGCCAGCAGCCGGAGCTCCTATAATTCACCCCTCCACTTT. This chain joins TRBV28 and TRBJ1-6; D uncertain. Germline CDR1 is MDHEN and CDR2 is SYDVKM. The CDR3 length is 14 residues. V shed 6 bases and J shed 0 bases, with 6 bases lying between them.

In its sample, this clonotype was seen a few times. This sequence joins TRBV3-1 and TRBJ1-4; tentative D call: TRBD1 (6 bases). Trimming removed 4 bases at V and 8 bases at J, with 14 bases between. This CDR3 is 14 amino acids long. Germline values: CDR1 LGHDT, CDR2 YNNKEL (reference sequence). The CDR3 here is CASSRTDMEEKLFF. In nucleotides, the CDR3 is TGTGCCAGCAGCCGGACAGACATGGAGGAAAAACTGTTTTTT.

About this clonotype itself: A much larger clone is a single base away; this may be a read error. The genes are TRBV10-3 and TRBJ1-1; D unclear. Deletions cut 3 bases from V and 2 bases from J, with 10 bases between. The CDR3 runs 14 residues. Per the germline V gene, CDR1 is ENHRY and CDR2 is SYGVKD. CDR3 DNA: TGTGCCATCAGTGATTCGGGCACCAACACTGAAGCTTTCTTT. Translated: CAISDSGTNTEAFF.

The genes are TRBV19 and TRBJ1-3; D is perhaps TRBD1 (5 bases). Trimming took 10 bases from V and 0 from J, leaving 25 bases between them. The CDR3 loop spans 18 amino acids. CDR1 and CDR2 (germline): LNHDA, SQIVND (reference sequence). In DNA, the CDR3 is TGTGCCATCTCGGGGGAGGCAGAGTCTCCTCTCTCTGGAAACACCATATATTTT. Amino acids: CAISGEAESPLSGNTIYF.

The chain has TRBV15 and TRBJ2-7; the D is unclear. The CDR3 runs 13 residues. CDR1 LNHNV and CDR2 YYDKDF come from the germline V gene (reference sequence). V lost 0 bases to trimming and J lost 4 bases, with 7 bases between them. The CDR3 loop reads CATSRDPRYEQYF. CDR3 nucleotides: TGTGCCACCAGCAGAGACCCCAGATACGAGCAGTACTTC.

This clonotype was picked up many times. The chain is built from TRBV5-1 and TRBJ2-2; TRBD2 agrees at 7 bases. Germline trimming cut 6 bases from V and 2 bases from J; bases unmatched to any gene: 10. CDR3 size: 16 residues. Germline V gene data show CDR1 as SGHRS and CDR2 as YFSETQ. The CDR3 DNA sequence: TGCGCCAGCAACAACTTCGGGGGGTTTAACACCGGGGAGCTGTTTTTT. Translating it yields CASNNFGGFNTGELFF.

The chain combines TRBV20-1 with TRBJ2-3, with TRBD2 matching 14 bases. Trimming at V came to 4 bases and at J to 7 bases, leaving 10 bases not matched to a gene. The CDR3 runs to 16 residues. The germline CDR1 and CDR2 sequences are DFQATT and SNEGSKA (reference sequence). CDR3 bases: TGCAGTGCTAAAGAGGGGACTAGCGGGAGTCCGAATACGCAGTATTTT. Protein: CSAKEGTSGSPNTQYF.

The DNA of the CDR3 is TGCAGTGCTAGTCTCGCGGGAGGCCGAACCTACGAGCAGTACTTC. This translates into CSASLAGGRTYEQYF. The chain couples TRBV20-1 to TRBJ2-7, with TRBD2 matching over 8 bases. CDR3 length: 15 residues. Trimming cost V 3 bases and J 2 bases; bases outside gene matches: 9. CDR1 is DFQATT, CDR2 SNEGSKA, per germline (reference sequence).

This clonotype was seen ten or more times. The CDR3 bases are TGTGCCAGCAGCTCCGGGGAGCTGTTTTTT. Amino acid sequence: CASSSGELFF. The V gene is TRBV12-3 or TRBV12-4, the J gene TRBJ2-2, with unresolved D. The V end lost 6 bases, the J end lost 6 bases, and 2 bases lay between the germline ends. The CDR3 extends over 10 amino acids.

This chain links TRBV5-1 with TRBJ2-2; a possible D gene is TRBD1 (6 bases). CDR1 and CDR2 (germline): SGHRS, YFSETQ. This CDR3 is built from 14 residues. V was trimmed by 7 bases and J by 2 bases, leaving 12 bases between them. This chain's CDR3 is CASGPGVNTGELFF. CDR3 DNA: TGCGCCAGCGGCCCAGGGGTAAACACCGGGGAGCTGTTTTTT.

This clonotype appeared a single time. A much larger clone differs by one base, so this may be a read error. This rearrangement joins TRBV19 to TRBJ2-5; D is unresolved. The length of the CDR3 is 13 residues. Germline CDR1 and CDR2: LNHDA and SQIVND (reference sequence). CDR3 coding DNA: TGTGCCAGTAGTATGATCAGTCAAGGGACCCAGTACTTC. As protein: CASSMISQGTQYF.